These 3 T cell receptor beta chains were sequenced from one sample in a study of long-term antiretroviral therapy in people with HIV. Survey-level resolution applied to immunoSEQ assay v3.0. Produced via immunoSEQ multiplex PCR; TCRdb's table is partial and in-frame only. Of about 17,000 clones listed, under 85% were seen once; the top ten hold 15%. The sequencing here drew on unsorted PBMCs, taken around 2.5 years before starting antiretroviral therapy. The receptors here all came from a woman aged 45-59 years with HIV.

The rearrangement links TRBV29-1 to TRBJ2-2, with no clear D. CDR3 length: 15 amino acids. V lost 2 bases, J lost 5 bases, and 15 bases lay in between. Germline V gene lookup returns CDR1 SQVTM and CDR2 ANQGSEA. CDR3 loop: CSVEKASGLTGELFF. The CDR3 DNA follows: TGCAGCGTTGAAAAGGCTAGTGGATTAACCGGGGAGCTGTTTTTT.

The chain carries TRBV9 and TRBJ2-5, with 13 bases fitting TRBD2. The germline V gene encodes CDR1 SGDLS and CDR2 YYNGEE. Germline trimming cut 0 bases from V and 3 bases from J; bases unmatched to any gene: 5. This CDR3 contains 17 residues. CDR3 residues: CASSVGLAGGHEETQYF. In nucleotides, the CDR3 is TGTGCCAGCAGCGTAGGACTAGCGGGGGGCCATGAAGAGACCCAGTACTTC.

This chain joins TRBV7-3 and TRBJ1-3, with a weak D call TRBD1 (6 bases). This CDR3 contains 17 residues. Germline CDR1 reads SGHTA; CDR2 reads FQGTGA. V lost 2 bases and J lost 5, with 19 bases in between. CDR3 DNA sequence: TGTGCCAGCAGCTTAGACGGCAGGGGATTGGGCAGAAACACCATATATTTT. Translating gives CASSLDGRGLGRNTIYF.